The 3 T cell receptor beta chains in this list originate from one sample, sequenced in a study of cytomegalovirus exposure and HLA in healthy donors. TCRdb's copy holds only in-frame clones and misses some; the assay was immunoSEQ multiplex PCR. Here the sample spans 60,000 to 80,000 clones, around four fifths being singletons. The sequenced sample consisted of PBMCs. All receptors come from a man aged 25 to 40 in good health and CMV-seronegative.

This clone occurred a few times. The rearrangement uses TRBV7-2 and TRBJ2-7; no clear D gene. The germline gives CDR1 SGHTA, CDR2 FQGNSA. Trimming removed 6 bases from V and 0 bases from J, with 18 bases in between. CDR3 length: 16 residues. DNA for the CDR3: TGTGCCAGCAGACCCCCGTGGCAGGTCGACTCCTACGAGCAGTACTTC. As protein: CASRPPWQVDSYEQYF.

The V gene is TRBV18, the J gene TRBJ1-4; D is perhaps TRBD1 (6 bases). Per the germline V gene, CDR1 is KGHSH and CDR2 is LQKENI. V was trimmed by 4 bases and J by 4 bases, leaving 13 bases between them. The CDR3 length is 15 residues. Written as DNA, the CDR3 is TGTGCCAGCTCACTCTCTCGACAGGTTAATGAAAAACTGTTTTTT. As protein: CASSLSRQVNEKLFF.

The chain is built from TRBV7-3 and TRBJ2-3, with D tentatively TRBD2 (6 bases). The CDR3 has 18 amino acids. Per germline, CDR1 SGHTA and CDR2 FQGTGA. Between the trimmed V and J ends, which lost 4 bases and 0 bases, there was a span of 20 bases. CDR3 bases: TGTGCCAGCAGCTCAGTTGGGGGGACGGCGATGAGCACAGATACGCAGTATTTT. Protein: CASSSVGGTAMSTDTQYF.